This TCR beta chain was identified during a study of T-cell memory formation after mild COVID-19 (dated by TCRdb to the early 2020s). For the study in its entirety: TCR sequence clusters from the two donors were largely donor specific. Longitudinal TCRalpha and TCRbeta repertoire sequencing tracked T-cell clones expanding and contracting after mild COVID-19 in a couple of donors. The cohort was made up of two young adult volunteers, one female and one male, who were previously healthy.

Study-level results and caveats: The detection of some responding clones in pre-infection memory suggests that pre-existing cross-reactive memory T cells joined the SARS-CoV-2 response. Clones contracting from day 15 to 85 had balanced CD4/CD8 phenotypes, while a second wave expanding from day 15 to 37 was biased towards CD4+. The study covered only a couple of mild cases, and larger cohorts including severe cases with pre-infection samples were considered necessary. Whether the second-wave clones peaking on day 37 were SARS-CoV-2 specific was not confirmed. Contracting CD4+ clones were found mainly in CM and EM memory subsets, while CD8+ clones were enriched in EMRA.

From the cysteine through the phenylalanine, the CDR3 covers 13 amino acids. Just CDR3 DNA is preserved here, 39 bases in frame from base 1. The germline V gene yields SGHRS for CDR1 and YFSETQ for CDR2. V and J are truncated by 0 bases and 3 bases respectively, leaving an intervening sequence of 7 bases. Sequencing relied on an Illumina NovaSeq 6000. cDNA libraries for TCRalpha and TCRbeta were prepared by 5'RACE using constant-segment primers, with sample barcodes and unique molecular identifiers added. Trizol reagent was used to extract RNA from every sample. The libraries were amplified in two PCR steps, and the second step added a second sample barcode and Illumina TruSeq adapters. The libraries were sequenced on an Illumina NovaSeq using 2 x 150 bp paired-end reads. As for the authors' bioinformatics: The reads were demultiplexed and collapsed into UMI-guided consensus sequences using migec v1.2.7. Using mixcr v2.1.11, UMI consensuses were aligned to TRA and TRB V and J templates and then assembled into clonotypes. A clonotype was counted as expanded or contracted only if both edgeR and NoisET called the change significant, with noise models trained on biological replicates. edgeR calls used a false discovery rate-adjusted p below 0.01 and a log2 fold-change threshold of 1. As an exploratory analysis of dynamics, max-normalized trajectories of the 1000 most abundant clonotypes were examined by PCA with hierarchical clustering. Separately sequenced CD4+ and CD8+ repertoires were used to assign the CD4 or CD8 phenotype of responding clones. TCRdb reran the public reads through fastp at Q25 and MiXCR, keeping productive beta chains. Rows with one shared CDR3 protein collapse into an entry with the most common genes and DNA. The V and J calls were not made by the authors but by TCRdb's processing. The sample table contains under 600,000 distinct CDR3 sequences; only one count was recorded for roughly 20% of them. Under 8.5% of the sample lies in the top ten.

Ficoll-Paque density gradient centrifugation was used to isolate PBMCs. Comment on this clonotype: There is no known antigen for this receptor. There are no base qualities to consult, and no much larger clone falls within one base.

The sample comprised PBMCs or a T cell subset sorted from them (not recorded which). The chain employs TRBV5-1 and TRBJ2-7; the D gene cannot be resolved reliably. This sequence was found in an adult woman who had mild COVID-19 (a few samples of this study predate the infection). The sample titles of this study are shuffled in the database, so cell type and time point are left out; the donor was told from shared clones. Read as DNA, the sequence is TGCGCCAGCAGCTTGGCCCCCAACTACGAGCAGTACTTC. This is translated as CASSLAPNYEQYF. The full variable domain, completed from the reference TRBV5-1 and TRBJ2-7 proteins outside the CDR3, reads KAGVTQTPRYLIKTRGQQVTLSCSPISGHRSVSWYQQTPGQGLQFLFEYFSETQRNKGNFPGRFSGRQFSNSRSEMNVSTLELGDSALYLCASSLAPNYEQYFGPGTRLTVT.